Given below is one T cell receptor (beta chain) in context. The antigen is not known. The data stem from a study of T cell repertoires in cytomegalovirus infection. Study as a whole: Indications of both CMV infection and matching HLA type were provided by public TCR beta signatures.

Per germline, CDR1 DFQATT and CDR2 SNEGSKA (reference sequence). Between the trimmed V and J ends, which lost 0 bases and 3 bases, there was a span of 15 bases. CDR3 length: 15 amino acids. TCRdb re-analysed the reads in MiXCR, keeping a single row per CDR3 protein. Of some 700,000 distinct CDR3 sequences in the sample, roughly 33% were seen once. The chain couples TRBV20-1 to TRBJ2-7, with D perhaps TRBD2 (5 bases). The input for sequencing was cultured PBMCs, taken from culture after CMV antigen stimulation. This sequence originates from a human donor in good health (CMV status not recorded). Some clones in this sample may be carry-over from other donors' samples. DNA for the CDR3: TGCAGTGCTAGAGACGCCCGCGGGTTGATCTACGAGCAGTACTTC. This encodes CSARDARGLIYEQYF.